Each of the 21 T cell receptor beta chains below was sequenced from the same sample in a study of blood T cell repertoires in COVID-19. Some clones are missing from TCRdb's copy, which holds only in-frame ones; the method was immunoSEQ multiplex PCR. Of about 150,000 clones in the sample, about 90% were seen once. Sequencing input: peripheral blood. The receptors shown here come from a man older than 75 with acute or convalescent COVID-19.

The chain has TRBV5-1 and TRBJ1-2, with a weak D call TRBD1 (6 bases). The V end lost 3 bases, the J end lost 4 bases, and 13 bases lay between the germline ends. Germline-derived CDR1 and CDR2 are SGHRS and YFSETQ. There are 14 residues in the CDR3. In nucleotides, the CDR3 is TGCGCCAGCAGCTGGGGACAAGACACCTATGGCTACACCTTC. Translating gives CASSWGQDTYGYTF.

The V call is TRBV4-1, the J call TRBJ1-6, with D unclear. The CDR3 contains 16 residues. Germline CDR1 and CDR2: MGHRA and YSYEKL. Deletions cut 1 base from V and 5 bases from J, with 12 bases between. The DNA for the CDR3 is TGCGCCAGCAGCCAAGTCCCGGCGGGGAATAATTCACCCCTCCACTTT. It yields the protein CASSQVPAGNNSPLHF.

This chain joins TRBV4-1 and TRBJ1-5; no firm D call. Trimming left V 0 bases short and J 4 bases short, with 13 bases between. CDR3 length: 16 residues. Germline CDR1 reads MGHRA; CDR2 reads YSYEKL. CDR3 residues: CASSQDRNKANQPQHF. CDR3 nucleotides: TGCGCCAGCAGCCAAGATCGGAACAAAGCGAATCAGCCCCAGCATTTT.

This rearrangement joins TRBV7-2 to TRBJ2-1; TRBD2 matches at 11 bases. There are 16 residues in the CDR3. Trimming took 5 bases from V and 9 from J; bases not matched to a gene: 12. The germline CDR1 and CDR2 sequences are SGHTA and FQGNSA. Here the CDR3 reads CASSPRTLAGGSEQFF. CDR3 sequence (DNA): TGTGCCAGCAGCCCAAGGACGCTAGCGGGGGGAAGTGAGCAGTTCTTC.

The rearrangement joins TRBV5-1 to TRBJ1-5; D is uncertain. The CDR3 runs to 15 residues. Trimming pared 4 bases from V and 5 bases from J, leaving 16 bases between. Germline-derived CDR1 and CDR2 are SGHRS and YFSETQ. The CDR3 DNA follows: TGCGCCAGCAGCCTGGATGGGCAGGAATATCAGCCCCAGCATTTT. Its protein product is CASSLDGQEYQPQHF.

V gene TRBV19 combines with J gene TRBJ1-2, with 7 bases matching TRBD1. Germline CDR1 is LNHDA and CDR2 is SQIVND (reference sequence). V dropped 7 bases and J dropped 7; count of bases not matched to a gene: 12. CDR3 length equals 14 residues. The CDR3 coding sequence is TGTGCCAGTACTTGGACAGGCGCCGCGGGTGGCTACACCTTC. Its protein is CASTWTGAAGGYTF.

This chain connects TRBV3-1 (or the pseudogene TRBV3-2) to TRBJ2-7, with 8 bases matching TRBD1. The trim removed 3 bases at V and 6 bases at J, leaving 7 bases unmatched. Germline CDR1 LGHDT, CDR2 YNNKEL (reference sequence). The CDR3 has 14 residues. CDR3 DNA sequence: TGTGCCAGCAGCCATGTCAGGGGGCAGGGCGAGCAGTACTTC. Amino acids: CASSHVRGQGEQYF.

This chain uses TRBV19 with TRBJ1-6; no clear D. Trimming removed 8 bases from V and 4 bases from J, with 15 bases in between. CDR3 length: 15 amino acids. Germline CDR1 LNHDA, CDR2 SQIVND (reference sequence). CDR3 region: CASGDRPTYNSPLHF. DNA of the CDR3: TGTGCCAGTGGAGACCGGCCCACTTATAATTCACCCCTCCACTTT.

The V and J genes are TRBV6-1 and TRBJ2-5, with 8 bases matching TRBD2. In germline, CDR1 is MNHNS, CDR2 SASEGT. The trim removed 3 bases at V and 2 bases at J, leaving 5 bases unmatched. The CDR3 is 15 residues long. As DNA, the CDR3 is TGTGCCAGCAGTGAGGGTAGCGGGAAACAAGAGACCCAGTACTTC. It specifies CASSEGSGKQETQYF.

Here the CDR3 DNA reads TGTGCTAGTGGCCTGGGCCAATCAATTAACACCGGGGAGCTGTTTTTT. Translating it yields CASGLGQSINTGELFF. J is TRBJ2-2 and V is TRBV12-5; D unclear. Germline CDR1 is LGHNT and CDR2 is FRNRAP. The germline V and J ends were trimmed by 6 bases and 2 bases, with 16 bases remaining between them. This CDR3 spans 16 amino acids.

The V and J genes are TRBV2 and TRBJ2-1, with D perhaps TRBD1 (5 bases). The ends were cut back, 6 bases at V and 8 bases at J, with 17 bases in the middle. CDR3 length: 14 residues. Looked up from germline, CDR1 is SNHLY and CDR2 is FYNNEI. CDR3 loop: CASRDIQVIDEQFF. The CDR3 DNA sequence: TGTGCCAGCAGGGATATACAGGTGATAGATGAGCAGTTCTTC.

The chain recombines TRBV28 with TRBJ2-1, with 11 bases matching TRBD2. Trimming took 8 bases from V and 4 from J; bases not matched to a gene: 4. The CDR3 covers 14 residues. Germline V gene sequence: CDR1 MDHEN, CDR2 SYDVKM. CDR3 region: CASVAGGLYNEQFF. The DNA for the CDR3 is TGTGCCAGCGTAGCGGGGGGGCTTTACAATGAGCAGTTCTTC.

This sequence joins TRBV10-3 and TRBJ1-1, with TRBD1 matching 8 bases. CDR3 length: 12 residues. V shed 4 bases, J shed 7 bases, and the junction held 2 bases outside the gene matches. CDR1 and CDR2 (germline): ENHRY, SYGVKD. CDR3 amino acids: CAISVDRDEAFF. The CDR3 DNA reads as TGTGCCATCAGTGTGGACAGGGATGAAGCTTTCTTT.

The V and J genes are TRBV5-4 and TRBJ2-3; 8 bases map to TRBD2. The germline V gene encodes CDR1 SGHNT and CDR2 YYREEE (reference sequence). V was pared by 2 bases and J by 0 bases, with 5 bases of the junction left unmatched. The CDR3 spans 16 residues. The CDR3 region is CASSFKAGDSTDTQYF. The CDR3, as DNA: TGTGCCAGCAGCTTTAAAGCGGGGGATAGCACAGATACGCAGTATTTT. Together with reference TRBV5-4 and TRBJ2-3, the CDR3 gives the full variable domain: ETGVTQSPTHLIKTRGQQVTLRCSSQSGHNTVSWYQQALGQGPQFIFQYYREEENGRGNFPPRFSGLQFPNYSSELNVNALELDDSALYLCASSFKAGDSTDTQYFGPGTRLTVL.

This rearrangement joins TRBV3-1 (or the pseudogene TRBV3-2) to TRBJ1-2; maybe TRBD1 (5 bases). The CDR3 covers 14 residues. CDR1 is LGHDT, CDR2 YNNKEL, per germline (reference sequence). V gave up 1 base and J gave up 6 bases, with 12 bases separating them. In DNA form, the CDR3 reads TGTGCCAGCAGCCAAGGGGCAGGGCCGGATGGCTACACCTTC. Translated: CASSQGAGPDGYTF.

The chain joins TRBV24-1 to TRBJ2-5; TRBD2 agrees at 9 bases. The germline V gene encodes CDR1 KGHDR and CDR2 SFDVKD. This CDR3 comprises 15 residues. After removal of 3 bases from V and 3 bases from J, the junction contained 4 bases not matched to a gene. The CDR3 protein is CATSDMRGGEETQYF. CDR3 sequence (DNA): TGTGCCACCAGTGATATGCGGGGGGGAGAAGAGACCCAGTACTTC.

The V call is TRBV6-1, the J call TRBJ2-4, with a possible D match to TRBD1 (6 bases). The CDR3 covers 20 residues. V was clipped by 2 bases and J by 1 base, with 24 bases between them. Looked up from germline, CDR1 is MNHNS and CDR2 is SASEGT. The CDR3 DNA sequence: TGTGCCAGCAGTGAACCGCCGACAGGTAACCTGCTACGGGCCAAAAACATTCAGTACTTC. Translation: CASSEPPTGNLLRAKNIQYF.

This clone was detected a few times. The CDR3 region is CASSLVGTSGGQETQYF. CDR3 coding DNA: TGTGCCAGCAGCTTGGTGGGCACTAGCGGGGGCCAAGAGACCCAGTACTTC. The V gene is TRBV5-8, the J gene TRBJ2-5; 11 nucleotides match TRBD2. The CDR3 extends over 17 amino acids. V dropped 0 bases and J dropped 1; count of bases not matched to a gene: 5. Germline lookup yields CDR1 SGHTS and CDR2 YDEGEE. Complete variable domain (other parts from reference TRBV5-8 and TRBJ2-5): EAGVTQSPTHLIKTRGQQATLRCSPISGHTSVYWYQQALGLGLQFLLWYDEGEERNRGNFPPRFSGRQFPNYSSELNVNALELEDSALYLCASSLVGTSGGQETQYFGPGTRLLVL.

The chain has TRBV27 and TRBJ2-2; 11 bases are shared with TRBD1. The CDR3 is 17 amino acids. V dropped 5 bases and J dropped 4; count of bases not matched to a gene: 9. Germline loops: CDR1 MNHEY, CDR2 SMNVEV (reference sequence). This chain's CDR3 is CASSARGQGGATGELFF. CDR3 bases: TGTGCCAGCAGTGCCCGGGGACAGGGGGGAGCCACCGGGGAGCTGTTTTTT.

V and J are TRBV6-1 and TRBJ2-7; possible D gene TRBD1, 6 bases. V lost 7 bases, J lost 0 bases, and 10 bases lay in between. The CDR3 loop spans 13 amino acids. Germline V CDR1 and CDR2: MNHNS, SASEGT. CDR3 in amino acids: CASTRDNSYEQYF. CDR3 sequence (DNA): TGTGCCAGCACCCGGGACAACTCCTACGAGCAGTACTTC.

The chain employs TRBV18 and TRBJ2-7; perhaps TRBD2 as D (5 bases). Germline-derived CDR1 and CDR2 are KGHSH and LQKENI. V lost 0 bases to trimming and J lost 1 base, with 10 bases between them. The CDR3 runs 15 residues. CDR3 sequence reads: CASSPPEAESYEQYF. DNA for the CDR3: TGTGCCAGCTCACCACCGGAGGCAGAGTCCTACGAGCAGTACTTC. Full variable domain (outside the CDR3, taken from reference TRBV18 and TRBJ2-7): NAGVMQNPRHLVRRRGQEARLRCSPMKGHSHVYWYRQLPEEGLKFMVYLQKENIIDESGMPKERFSAEFPKEGPSILRIQQVVRGDSAAYFCASSPPEAESYEQYFGPGTRLTVT.